This record looks at one T cell receptor beta chain sequence and its context. Its antigen target is currently unknown. No qualities accompany the bases; no much larger clone lies one base away. V drops 0 bases and J drops 5 bases, leaving 14 bases in between. As encoded in the germline V gene, CDR1 is SGHTS while CDR2 is YDEGEE. The CDR3, cysteine through phenylalanine, is 15 amino acids long. CDR3 DNA only is kept here, 45 bases in frame from base 1. This record comes from a study of OX40 agonist ivuxolimab in advanced cancers. Describing the broader study: Ivuxolimab was a fully human IgG2 agonistic monoclonal antibody targeting the costimulatory receptor OX40 (CD134). Intravenous ivuxolimab was administered to patients every 2 weeks at six dose levels: 0.01, 0.1, 0.3, 1.5, 3 and 10 mg/kg. Among the approximately 50 dose-escalation patients, about 19 had hepatocellular carcinoma, around 15 melanoma, 9 renal cell carcinoma and 9 head and neck cancer. The dose-escalation cohort was around 83% male with a mean age of around 62 years, ranging from roughly 23 to 90. Prior anti-PD-1, anti-PD-L1 or anti-CTLA-4 therapy was permitted, and approximately 40% of dose-escalation patients had received checkpoint inhibitors. Three dose-escalation patients achieved partial responses, one with hepatocellular carcinoma and two with cutaneous melanoma. Peripheral TCRbeta sequencing was intended to test whether TCR sequence diversity was altered and clonal T-cell expansion was caused by ivuxolimab. The paper reports the monotherapy dose-escalation portion (N of about 50 patients) of the phase I ivuxolimab trial.

To sequence the TCRbeta CDR3 region, genomic DNA was isolated from the sorted cells. The immunoSEQ Assay was used for sequencing of TCRbeta CDR3 regions. In TCRdb, the immuneACCESS table is reduced to in-frame sequences with V and J assigned. These tables do not hold every clone; where another copy was compared, an unresolved V gene accounts for under half, and the others remain unexplained. This sample has approximately 52,000 clones in its table, and 79% of those were observed once. The top ten constitute roughly 2% of the sample. What the authors observed across the whole study: On average, CD8+ T cells showed more expanded clones than CD4+ T cells after ivuxolimab. In partial responders in the 0.1-3.0 mg/kg groups, normalized peripheral clonal expansion was found to be among the lowest, especially among CD8+ T cells. At doses from 0.1 to 3.0 mg/kg, clonal expansion was seen in both CD4+ and CD8+ blood T cells between baseline and week 6. Antigen specificity was not determined for the clonally expanded peripheral T cells. Low levels of normalized T-cell clonal expansion were also seen in some patients who did not respond.

Patients with autoimmune disease history or receiving systemic immunosuppression were excluded from the trial. Peripheral blood for TCR sequencing was drawn from every dose cohort at baseline, at cycle 4 day 1 and at cycle 7 day 1. Samples came from an open-label, multicenter, first-in-human phase I dose-escalation trial of ivuxolimab. Adults with locally advanced or metastatic melanoma, renal cell carcinoma, hepatocellular carcinoma or head and neck squamous cell carcinoma were enrolled in the trial. Before TCR sequencing, CD4+ and CD8+ T cells were separately sorted from peripheral blood. This TCR was recovered from an adult with an advanced solid tumor such as melanoma, head and neck, liver or kidney cancer. The sample in question was CD4+ or CD8+ T cells sorted from blood, obtained in a trial of the OX40 agonist ivuxolimab. The V and J genes are TRBV5-8 and TRBJ2-5; D gene: possibly TRBD1, on 6 matching bases. The CDR3 protein is CASSLGQGIWETQYF. The nucleotide sequence is given as TGTGCCAGCAGCTTGGGGCAGGGGATATGGGAGACCCAGTACTTC.